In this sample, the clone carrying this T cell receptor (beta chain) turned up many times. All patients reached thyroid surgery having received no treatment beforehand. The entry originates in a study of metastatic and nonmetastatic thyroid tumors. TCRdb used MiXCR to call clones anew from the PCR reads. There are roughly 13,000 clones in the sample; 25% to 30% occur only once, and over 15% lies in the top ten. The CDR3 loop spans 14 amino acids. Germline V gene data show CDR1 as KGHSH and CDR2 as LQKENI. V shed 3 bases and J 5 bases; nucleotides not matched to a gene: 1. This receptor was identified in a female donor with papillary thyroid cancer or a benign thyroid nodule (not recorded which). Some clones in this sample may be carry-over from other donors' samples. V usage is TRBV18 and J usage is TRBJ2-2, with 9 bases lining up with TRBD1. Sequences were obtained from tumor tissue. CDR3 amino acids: CASSPGQGTGELFF. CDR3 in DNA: TGTGCCAGCTCACCGGGACAGGGTACCGGGGAGCTGTTTTTT.